Listed here is a single T cell receptor beta chain. What it binds is unknown. The data derive from a study of cytomegalovirus exposure and HLA in healthy donors. Whole-study context: The same platform used for the approximately 700 first-cohort repertoires was also used for the approximately 120 validation repertoires, as a later analysis reported. Study-level points and caveats: Cytomegalovirus status was reportedly diagnosed by the classifier with high specificity and sensitivity. There were 150 to 200 TCR beta chains listed as cytomegalovirus-associated. The TCR clusters that emerged in the first cohort tended, a later analysis found, to co-occur in the roughly 120 validation repertoires.

This table comes from immunoSEQ multiplex PCR, and its TCRdb copy is limited to in-frame clones, with some not included. The sample holds around 220,000 clones; about 90% are singletons and the top ten take 2.9%. The CDR3 has 20 amino acids. V lost 1 base to trimming and J lost 0 bases, with 20 bases between them. The V gene's germline CDR1 is SGDLS and CDR2 YYNGEE. The clonotype was recovered from a woman aged 18-30 years in good health and CMV-seronegative. The sequencing sample was made of PBMCs. V is TRBV9 and J is TRBJ2-6; D may be TRBD2 (5 bases). The CDR3: CASSVSLWGTGGSGANVLTF. CDR3 coding DNA: TGTGCCAGCAGCGTAAGCCTCTGGGGTACCGGAGGCTCTGGGGCCAACGTCCTGACTTTC.